The 26 T cell receptor beta chains listed next were all sequenced from one sample in a study of blood T cell repertoires in COVID-19. This table comes from immunoSEQ multiplex PCR, and its TCRdb copy is limited to in-frame clones, with some not included. Among about 71,000 clones, more than 80% were seen once, and the ten largest hold approximately 4.6%. Sequenced sample: peripheral blood. All receptors come from a man older than 75 with acute or convalescent COVID-19.

The J gene is TRBJ1-6, the V gene TRBV29-1; a possible D gene is TRBD1 (6 bases). The CDR3 spans 13 residues. Germline CDR1 reads SQVTM; CDR2 reads ANQGSEA. Trimming took off 4 bases at V and 10 bases at J, with 14 bases between the two ends. CDR3 DNA: TGCAGCGTTGGTAAGGGGGACGGATCACCCCTCCACTTT. This encodes CSVGKGDGSPLHF.

This chain joins TRBV11-2 and TRBJ2-5, with D uncertain. This CDR3 has 13 amino acids. V was shortened by 2 bases and J by 5 bases, with 9 bases between the two germline ends. The germline CDR1 and CDR2 sequences are SGHAT and FQNNGV. The CDR3 region is CASSLQVGETQYF. The DNA for the CDR3 is TGTGCCAGCAGCTTACAGGTTGGGGAGACCCAGTACTTC.

The V gene is TRBV3-1 (or the pseudogene TRBV3-2), the J gene TRBJ2-1, with 11 nucleotides matching TRBD2. The V and J ends lost 4 bases and 9 bases, in that order; junction bases with no gene match: 8. The CDR3 runs to 15 residues. Germline values: CDR1 LGHDT, CDR2 YNNKEL (reference sequence). The chain's CDR3 is CASSPLAGGRIEQFF. CDR3 nucleotide sequence: TGTGCCAGCAGCCCCCTAGCGGGGGGCCGCATTGAGCAGTTCTTC.

The chain joins TRBV9 to TRBJ1-2; tentatively, D is TRBD1 (6 bases). V dropped 3 bases and J dropped 5 bases, with 14 bases sitting between them. This CDR3 region has 14 residues. Germline V gene lookup returns CDR1 SGDLS and CDR2 YYNGEE. CDR3 loop: CASSEAWGRYGYTF. In DNA form, the CDR3 reads TGTGCCAGCAGCGAGGCCTGGGGGCGTTATGGCTACACCTTC.

In its sample, this clone was seen a few times. The CDR3 coding sequence is TGTGCCAGCAGTGAAGAAATGGCAGGGGTGAACTATGGCTACACCTTC. Its translation is CASSEEMAGVNYGYTF. V usage is TRBV6-1 and J usage is TRBJ1-2, with D perhaps matching TRBD1 (6 bases). Germline V CDR1 and CDR2: MNHNS, SASEGT. The CDR3 totals 16 residues. The V end lost 1 base, the J end lost 2 bases, and 14 bases lay between the germline ends.

The V call is TRBV4-3, the J call TRBJ2-1, with 9 bases identical to TRBD2. V shed 4 bases and J 3 bases; nucleotides not matched to a gene: 16. The V gene's germline CDR1 is LGHNA and CDR2 YSLEER. This CDR3 spans 19 amino acids. Written as DNA, the CDR3 is TGCGCCAGCAGCCTAAGAGCTAGCGGGGAGTCAACCTTCTACAATGAGCAGTTCTTC. Protein: CASSLRASGESTFYNEQFF.

This clone was found a few times. The chain has TRBV7-8 and TRBJ1-5, with a tentative D call TRBD1 (5 bases). Germline V gene sequence: CDR1 SGHVS, CDR2 FQNEAQ. The CDR3 has 15 residues. Trimming cost V 1 base and J 4 bases, with 11 bases left between them. CDR3 residues: CASSLEGVGNQPQHF. In DNA, the CDR3 is TGTGCCAGCAGCTTAGAAGGGGTAGGGAATCAGCCCCAGCATTTT.

V and J are TRBV5-6 and TRBJ1-1, with D maybe TRBD1 (5 bases). The CDR3 loop spans 14 amino acids. The germline V gene encodes CDR1 SGHDT and CDR2 YYEEEE. V gave up 0 bases and J gave up 1 base, with 7 bases separating them. As DNA, the CDR3 is TGTGCCAGCAGCTTGGTGGGGGGGAACACTGAAGCTTTCTTT. Protein sequence: CASSLVGGNTEAFF. The variable domain in full, completed from reference TRBV5-6 and TRBJ1-1, reads DAGVTQSPTHLIKTRGQQVTLRCSPKSGHDTVSWYQQALGQGPQFIFQYYEEEERQRGNFPDRFSGHQFPNYSSELNVNALLLGDSALYLCASSLVGGNTEAFFGQGTRLTVV.

The V and J genes are TRBV27 and TRBJ2-3, with 15 bases that match TRBD2. Germline-derived CDR1 and CDR2 are MNHEY and SMNVEV (reference sequence). The CDR3 is 19 amino acids. With V trimmed by 3 bases and J by 4 bases, 11 bases remained unmatched. The CDR3 loop is CASSFSGLAGGRGPDTQYF. DNA for the CDR3: TGTGCCAGCAGTTTTTCGGGACTAGCGGGGGGCCGGGGCCCAGATACGCAGTATTTT.

The rearrangement joins TRBV7-6 to TRBJ2-1, with 8 bases fitting TRBD1. Germline trimming cut 7 bases from V and 2 bases from J; bases unmatched to any gene: 7. Germline V lookup: CDR1 SGHVS, CDR2 FNYEAQ. CDR3 length equals 15 residues. CDR3 in DNA: TGTGCCAGCAACCCGGGACAGGCCACCTACAATGAGCAGTTCTTC. Amino acid sequence: CASNPGQATYNEQFF.

The chain recombines TRBV3-1 (or the pseudogene TRBV3-2) with TRBJ2-5; 7 bases are shared with TRBD2. CDR3 length: 16 amino acids. Per germline, CDR1 LGHDT and CDR2 YNNKEL (reference sequence). Trimming removed 3 bases from V and 4 bases from J; junction bases left unmatched: 11. CDR3 residues: CASSHDFSGAGETQYF. DNA of the CDR3: TGTGCCAGCAGCCATGACTTCAGCGGGGCGGGAGAGACCCAGTACTTC.

The gene calls are TRBV4-2 and TRBJ1-1; tentatively, D is TRBD1 (6 bases). The germline V gene has CDR1 LGHNA and CDR2 YNFKEQ. The CDR3 has 16 residues. V dropped 2 bases and J dropped 3 bases, with 16 bases sitting between them. Written as DNA, the CDR3 is TGTGCCAGCAGCCAAATTAGGACACAGGGAGACACTGAAGCTTTCTTT. Encoded protein: CASSQIRTQGDTEAFF.

The J gene is TRBJ2-7, the V gene TRBV5-5; 8 bases line up with TRBD1. CDR1 is SGHKS, CDR2 YYEKEE, per germline (reference sequence). The CDR3 runs to 16 residues. V shed 0 bases and J 2 bases; nucleotides not matched to a gene: 7. The CDR3 loop is CASSLARTGSPYEQYF. CDR3 nucleotides: TGTGCCAGCAGCTTGGCCAGGACAGGGAGCCCCTACGAGCAGTACTTC.

This clone is a singleton in its sample. The rearrangement uses TRBV3-1 (or the pseudogene TRBV3-2) and TRBJ2-1; 13 positions agree with TRBD2. Germline V gene lookup returns CDR1 LGHDT and CDR2 YNNKEL (reference sequence). The trim removed 6 bases at V and 5 bases at J, leaving 7 bases unmatched. The CDR3 runs to 16 residues. CDR3 sequence (DNA): TGTGCCAGCAGATCGGCCGGGACTAGCGGGAACAATGAGCAGTTCTTC. Its protein is CASRSAGTSGNNEQFF.

The rearrangement joins TRBV30 to TRBJ1-2, with 8 bases matching TRBD1. Germline CDR1 reads GTSNPN; CDR2 reads SVGIG (reference sequence). J lost 1 base, V lost 0 bases, and 13 bases had no gene match. The CDR3 is 18 residues long. The CDR3 region has the DNA TGTGCCTGGAGTGTACTAGTCACAGGGGGGGCCCTTAACTATGGCTACACCTTC. It yields the protein CAWSVLVTGGALNYGYTF. The entire variable domain, with the rest obtained from reference TRBV30 and TRBJ1-2, is as follows: SQTIHQWPATLVQPVGSPLSLECTVEGTSNPNLYWYRQAAGRGLQLLFYSVGIGQISSEVPQNLSASRPQDRQFILSSKKLLLSDSGFYLCAWSVLVTGGALNYGYTFGSGTRLTVV.

The CDR3 DNA reads as TGTGCTAGACCATCGGAGGGAGAGACCCAGTACTTC. It specifies CARPSEGETQYF. The chain links TRBV12-5 to TRBJ2-5; maybe TRBD2 (6 bases). CDR3 size: 12 residues. Germline V CDR1 and CDR2: LGHNT, FRNRAP. Trimming cost V 9 bases and J 4 bases, with 12 bases left between them.

This chain links TRBV11-2 with TRBJ1-3; D possibly corresponds to TRBD1 (5 bases). The CDR3 has 18 amino acids. V shed 1 base and J shed 4 bases, with 20 bases lying between them. The germline gives CDR1 SGHAT, CDR2 FQNNGV. DNA of the CDR3: TGTGCCAGCAGCTTAGGGAAGACGGTAGGGGTAGACGGAAACACCATATATTTT. Encoded protein: CASSLGKTVGVDGNTIYF.

The rearrangement links TRBV2 to TRBJ2-3; D is unresolved. The germline gives CDR1 SNHLY, CDR2 FYNNEI. V was shortened by 6 bases and J by 6 bases, with 10 bases between the two germline ends. The CDR3 has 12 residues. The CDR3 here is CASSLTVDTQYF. CDR3 coding DNA: TGTGCCAGCAGCCTCACGGTGGATACGCAGTATTTT. The entire variable domain, with the rest obtained from reference TRBV2 and TRBJ2-3, is as follows: EPEVTQTPSHQVTQMGQEVILRCVPISNHLYFYWYRQILGQKVEFLVSFYNNEISEKSEIFDDQFSVERPDGSNFTLKIRSTKLEDSAMYFCASSLTVDTQYFGPGTRLTVL.

The chain joins TRBV7-9 to TRBJ1-1; D not resolved. Germline CDR1 and CDR2: SEHNR and FQNEAQ (reference sequence). V was cut by 2 bases and J by 2 bases, with 9 bases left in between. The CDR3 is 14 residues long. The CDR3 nucleotides read TGTGCCAGCAGCTTATCCCCCACAAACACTGAAGCTTTCTTT. Translated, it gives CASSLSPTNTEAFF.

The chain carries TRBV18 and TRBJ2-1, with 12 nucleotides matching TRBD2. CDR3 size: 16 residues. Germline loops: CDR1 KGHSH, CDR2 LQKENI. V was clipped by 5 bases and J by 6 bases; unmatched bases: 8. The CDR3 sequence: CASSSTGTSGRNEQFF. CDR3 in DNA: TGTGCCAGCTCATCTACCGGGACTAGCGGGCGCAATGAGCAGTTCTTC.

The V gene is TRBV4-2, the J gene TRBJ1-6, with 9 nucleotides matching TRBD1. Unmatched junction bases numbered 14, after V lost 1 base and J lost 10 bases. CDR1 and CDR2 from the germline V gene are LGHNA and YNFKEQ. The length of the CDR3 is 18 residues. In DNA, the CDR3 is TGTGCCAGCAGCCAAGCGAGGCGGGACAGGGTTCTTCGGTCACCCCTCCACTTT. Protein product: CASSQARRDRVLRSPLHF.

This clone was counted only a few times. The rearrangement links TRBV7-2 to TRBJ2-7, with 10 bases that match TRBD1. The trim removed 1 base at V and 0 bases at J, leaving 3 bases unmatched. The CDR3 is 16 amino acids. Germline CDR1 reads SGHTA; CDR2 reads FQGNSA. The CDR3 protein is CASSLGGTGASYEQYF. The CDR3 coding sequence is TGTGCCAGCAGCTTAGGGGGGACAGGGGCCTCCTACGAGCAGTACTTC.

The rearrangement uses TRBV5-1 and TRBJ2-4, with a possible D match to TRBD1 (5 bases). This CDR3 is built from 14 residues. Germline CDR1 reads SGHRS; CDR2 reads YFSETQ. Trimming removed 3 bases from V and 3 bases from J, with 10 bases in between. CDR3 region: CASSSRVGKNIQYF. CDR3 nucleotides: TGCGCCAGCAGCTCCAGGGTAGGCAAAAACATTCAGTACTTC.

V and J are TRBV19 and TRBJ1-2; possible D gene TRBD1, 5 bases. CDR1 and CDR2 from the germline V gene are LNHDA and SQIVND (reference sequence). V lost 3 bases and J lost 5, with 19 bases in between. CDR3 size: 16 residues. In DNA, the CDR3 is TGTGCCAGTAGTATGTCAAGGACACGAACCCCTTATGGCTACACCTTC. Protein sequence: CASSMSRTRTPYGYTF.

The chain couples TRBV28 to TRBJ1-2; D is possibly TRBD1 (6 bases). The CDR3 length is 15 residues. The V gene's germline CDR1 is MDHEN and CDR2 SYDVKM. Trimming removed 6 bases at V and 4 bases at J, with 18 bases between. In DNA form, the CDR3 reads TGTGCCAGCAGCCCGGGGTCAGGGGCGGGCTATGGCTACACCTTC. Translation: CASSPGSGAGYGYTF.

This clone was seen just once. This chain joins TRBV18 and TRBJ2-2, with TRBD1 matching 8 bases. This CDR3 has 15 residues. Germline-derived CDR1 and CDR2 are KGHSH and LQKENI. The junction had 1 base not matched to a gene; V was cut back by 4 bases and J by 0 bases. The CDR3 protein is CASSRTGSNTGELFF. The CDR3 DNA reads TGTGCCAGCTCACGGACAGGGTCGAACACCGGGGAGCTGTTTTTT.